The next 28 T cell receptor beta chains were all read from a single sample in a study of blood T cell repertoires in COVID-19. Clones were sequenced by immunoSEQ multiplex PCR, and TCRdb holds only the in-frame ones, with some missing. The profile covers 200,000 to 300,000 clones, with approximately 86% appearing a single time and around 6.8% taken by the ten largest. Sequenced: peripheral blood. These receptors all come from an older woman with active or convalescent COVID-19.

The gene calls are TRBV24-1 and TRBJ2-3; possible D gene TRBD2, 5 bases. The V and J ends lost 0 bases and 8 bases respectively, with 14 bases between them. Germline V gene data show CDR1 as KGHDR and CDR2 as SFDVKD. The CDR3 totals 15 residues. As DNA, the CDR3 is TGTGCCACCAGTGATTTGCAAGGCTTCGAGGGTACGCAGTATTTT. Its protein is CATSDLQGFEGTQYF.

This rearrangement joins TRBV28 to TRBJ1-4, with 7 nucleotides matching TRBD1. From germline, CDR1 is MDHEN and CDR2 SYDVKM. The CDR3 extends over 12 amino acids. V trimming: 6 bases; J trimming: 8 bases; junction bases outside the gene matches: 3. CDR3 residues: CASSRDSEKLFF. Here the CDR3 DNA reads TGTGCCAGCAGCCGGGACAGCGAAAAACTGTTTTTT. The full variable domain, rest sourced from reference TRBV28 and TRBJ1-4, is DVKVTQSSRYLVKRTGEKVFLECVQDMDHENMFWYRQDPGLGLRLIYFSYDVKMKEKGDIPEGYSVSREKKERFSLILESASTNQTSMYLCASSRDSEKLFFGSGTQLSVL.

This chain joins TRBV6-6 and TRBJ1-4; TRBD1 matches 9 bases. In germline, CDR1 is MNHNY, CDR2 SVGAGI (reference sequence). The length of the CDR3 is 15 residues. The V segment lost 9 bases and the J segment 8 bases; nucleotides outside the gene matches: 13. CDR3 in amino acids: CASLQPGTGIEKLFF. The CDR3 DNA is TGTGCCAGTCTTCAACCCGGGACAGGGATAGAAAAACTGTTTTTT.

As DNA, the CDR3 is TGTGCCATCAGTGAGCTAGCGGTCCCCCGAGGGAACACAGATACGCAGTATTTT. Protein: CAISELAVPRGNTDTQYF. This chain joins TRBV10-3 and TRBJ2-3, with 7 bases fitting TRBD2. The length of the CDR3 is 18 residues. CDR1 ENHRY and CDR2 SYGVKD come from the germline V gene. V dropped 2 bases and J dropped 2; count of bases not matched to a gene: 13.

Here the CDR3 DNA reads TGTGCCAGCAGCTTGGGGACTCGCTTTGGCCGCACAGATACGCAGTATTTT. This sequence encodes CASSLGTRFGRTDTQYF. The chain is built from TRBV5-6 and TRBJ2-3; D possibly corresponds to TRBD2 (5 bases). Trimming removed 0 bases from V and 1 base from J, with 15 bases in between. CDR3 length equals 17 residues. Germline V gene sequence: CDR1 SGHDT, CDR2 YYEEEE.

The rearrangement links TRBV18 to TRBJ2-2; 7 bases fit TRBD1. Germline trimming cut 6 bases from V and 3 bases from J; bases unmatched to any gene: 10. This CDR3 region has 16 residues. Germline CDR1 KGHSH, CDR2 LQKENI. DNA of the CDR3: TGTGCCAGCTCTCTCCGACAGGGCGGAGACACCGGGGAGCTGTTTTTT. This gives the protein CASSLRQGGDTGELFF.

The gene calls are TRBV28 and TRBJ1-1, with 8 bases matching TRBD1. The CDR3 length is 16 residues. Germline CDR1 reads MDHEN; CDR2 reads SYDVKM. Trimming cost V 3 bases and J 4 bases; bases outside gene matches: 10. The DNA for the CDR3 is TGTGCCAGCAGTTTGCAGGGGGCGACGTCTGGCACTGAAGCTTTCTTT. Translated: CASSLQGATSGTEAFF.

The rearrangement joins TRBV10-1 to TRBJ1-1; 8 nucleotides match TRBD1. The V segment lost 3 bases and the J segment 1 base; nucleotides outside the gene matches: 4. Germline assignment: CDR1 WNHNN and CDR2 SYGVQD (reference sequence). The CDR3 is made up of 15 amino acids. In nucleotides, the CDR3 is TGCGCCAGCAGTGATATCGGACAGGGGAACACTGAAGCTTTCTTT. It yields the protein CASSDIGQGNTEAFF.

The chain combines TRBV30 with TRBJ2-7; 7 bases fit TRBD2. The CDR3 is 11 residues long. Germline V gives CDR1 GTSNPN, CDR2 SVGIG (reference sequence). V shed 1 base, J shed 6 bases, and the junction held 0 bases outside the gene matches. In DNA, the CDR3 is TGTGCCTGGAGTGGCGGGGGCGAGCAGTACTTC. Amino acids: CAWSGGGEQYF.

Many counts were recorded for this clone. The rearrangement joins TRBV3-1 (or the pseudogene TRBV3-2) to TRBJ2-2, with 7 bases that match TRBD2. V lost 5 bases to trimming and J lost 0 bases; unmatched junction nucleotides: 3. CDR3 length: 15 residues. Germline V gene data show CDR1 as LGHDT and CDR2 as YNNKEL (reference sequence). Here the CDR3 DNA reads TGTGCCAGCAGCGTCGGGGGGACGAACACCGGGGAGCTGTTTTTT. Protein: CASSVGGTNTGELFF.

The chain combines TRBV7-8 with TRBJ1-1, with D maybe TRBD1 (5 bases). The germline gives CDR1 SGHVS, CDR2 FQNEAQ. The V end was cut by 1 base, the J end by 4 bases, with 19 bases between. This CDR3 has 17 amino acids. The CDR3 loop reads CASSLGGMRGGSTEAFF. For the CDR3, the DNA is TGTGCCAGCAGCTTAGGTGGCATGAGGGGAGGCAGCACTGAAGCTTTCTTT.

As DNA, the CDR3 is TGTGCCAGCAGCCAGGGCGAGGGACCCCTCCACTTT. Protein sequence: CASSQGEGPLHF. The chain carries TRBV3-1 (or the pseudogene TRBV3-2) and TRBJ1-6; D is ambiguous. The CDR3 consists of 12 residues. The V end lost 3 bases, the J end lost 12 bases, and 9 bases lay between the germline ends. Germline assignment: CDR1 LGHDT and CDR2 YNNKEL (reference sequence).

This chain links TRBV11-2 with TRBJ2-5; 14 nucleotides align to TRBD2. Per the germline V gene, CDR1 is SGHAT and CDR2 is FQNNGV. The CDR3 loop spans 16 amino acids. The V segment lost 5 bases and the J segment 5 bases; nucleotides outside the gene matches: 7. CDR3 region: CASSHSRLAGGETQYF. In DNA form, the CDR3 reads TGTGCCAGCAGCCACTCCAGACTAGCGGGGGGGGAGACCCAGTACTTC.

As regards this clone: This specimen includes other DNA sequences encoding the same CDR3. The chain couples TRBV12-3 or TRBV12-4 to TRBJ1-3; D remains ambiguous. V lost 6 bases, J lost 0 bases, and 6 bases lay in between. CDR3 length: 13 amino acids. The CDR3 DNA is TGTGCCAGCAGACGGGACTCTGGAAACACCATATATTTT. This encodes CASRRDSGNTIYF.

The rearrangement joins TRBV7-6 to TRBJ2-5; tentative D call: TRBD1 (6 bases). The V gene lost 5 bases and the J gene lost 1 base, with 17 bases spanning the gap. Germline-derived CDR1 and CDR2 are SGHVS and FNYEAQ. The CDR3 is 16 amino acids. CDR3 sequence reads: CASSVTGTRFQETQYF. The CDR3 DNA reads TGTGCCAGCAGCGTAACCGGGACAAGATTCCAAGAGACCCAGTACTTC. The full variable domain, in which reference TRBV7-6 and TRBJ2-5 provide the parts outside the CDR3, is GAGVSQSPRYKVTKRGQDVALRCDPISGHVSLYWYRQALGQGPEFLTYFNYEAQQDKSGLPNDRFSAERPEGSISTLTIQRTEQRDSAMYRCASSVTGTRFQETQYFGPGTRLLVL.

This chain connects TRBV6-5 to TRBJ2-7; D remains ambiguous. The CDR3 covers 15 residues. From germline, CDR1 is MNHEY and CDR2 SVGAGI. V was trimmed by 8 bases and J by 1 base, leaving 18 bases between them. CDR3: CASAEVKFSSYEQYF. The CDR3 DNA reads TGTGCCAGCGCCGAGGTGAAGTTCTCTTCCTACGAGCAGTACTTC.

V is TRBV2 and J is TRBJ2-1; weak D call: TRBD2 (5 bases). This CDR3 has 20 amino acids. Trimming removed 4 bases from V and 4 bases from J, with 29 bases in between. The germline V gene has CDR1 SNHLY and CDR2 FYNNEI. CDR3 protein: CASSGVRAGFKRTLYNEQFF. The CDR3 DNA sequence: TGTGCCAGCAGTGGGGTGCGGGCCGGGTTTAAGAGAACTCTTTACAATGAGCAGTTCTTC.

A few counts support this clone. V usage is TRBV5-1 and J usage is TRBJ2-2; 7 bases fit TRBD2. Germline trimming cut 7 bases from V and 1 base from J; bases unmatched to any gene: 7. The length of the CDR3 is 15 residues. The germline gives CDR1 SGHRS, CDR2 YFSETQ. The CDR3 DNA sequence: TGCGCCAGCTCGAGGGGAGGGTGGAACACCGGGGAGCTGTTTTTT. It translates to CASSRGGWNTGELFF. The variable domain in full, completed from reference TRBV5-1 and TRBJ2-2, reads KAGVTQTPRYLIKTRGQQVTLSCSPISGHRSVSWYQQTPGQGLQFLFEYFSETQRNKGNFPGRFSGRQFSNSRSEMNVSTLELGDSALYLCASSRGGWNTGELFFGEGSRLTVL.

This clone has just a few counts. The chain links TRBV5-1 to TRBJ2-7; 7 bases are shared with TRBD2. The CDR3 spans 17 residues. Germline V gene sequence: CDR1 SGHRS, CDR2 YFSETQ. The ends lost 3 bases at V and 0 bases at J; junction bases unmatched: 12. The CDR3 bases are TGCGCCAGCAGCTGGTCCCCCCGCGGCGGGAGCTCCTACGAGCAGTACTTC. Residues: CASSWSPRGGSSYEQYF.

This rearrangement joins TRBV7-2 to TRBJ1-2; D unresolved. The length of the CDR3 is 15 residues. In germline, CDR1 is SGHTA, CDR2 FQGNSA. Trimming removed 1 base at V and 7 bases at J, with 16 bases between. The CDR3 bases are TGTGCCAGCAGCTTAGAAGTCAGGCGAGATGGTGGCTACACCTTC. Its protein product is CASSLEVRRDGGYTF.

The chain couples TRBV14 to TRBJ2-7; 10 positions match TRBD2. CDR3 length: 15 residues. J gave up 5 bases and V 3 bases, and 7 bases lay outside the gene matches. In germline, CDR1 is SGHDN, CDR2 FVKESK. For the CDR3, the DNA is TGTGCCAGCAGCCATTGGGTTAGCGGGAGGCACGAGCAGTACTTC. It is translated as CASSHWVSGRHEQYF.

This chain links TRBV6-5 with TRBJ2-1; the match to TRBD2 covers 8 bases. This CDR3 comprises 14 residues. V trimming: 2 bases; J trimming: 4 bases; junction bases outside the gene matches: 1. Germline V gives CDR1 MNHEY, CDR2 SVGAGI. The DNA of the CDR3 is TGTGCCAGCAGTTACGGACTAGCATACAATGAGCAGTTCTTC. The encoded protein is CASSYGLAYNEQFF.

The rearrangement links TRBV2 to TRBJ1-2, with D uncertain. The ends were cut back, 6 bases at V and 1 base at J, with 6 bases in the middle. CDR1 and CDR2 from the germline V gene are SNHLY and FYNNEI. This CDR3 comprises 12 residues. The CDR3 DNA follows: TGTGCCAGCAGCCTATTTAACTATGGCTACACCTTC. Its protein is CASSLFNYGYTF.

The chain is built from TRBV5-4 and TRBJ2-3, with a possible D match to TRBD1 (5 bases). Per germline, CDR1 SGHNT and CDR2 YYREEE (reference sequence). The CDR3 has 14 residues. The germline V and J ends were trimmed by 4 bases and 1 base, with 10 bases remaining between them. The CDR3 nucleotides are TGTGCCAGCAGCCAGGACACTGGCACAGATACGCAGTATTTT. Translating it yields CASSQDTGTDTQYF.

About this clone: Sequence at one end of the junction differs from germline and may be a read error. The CDR3: CASSLLGRGRQETPYF. The CDR3 region has the DNA TGTGCCAGCAGTTTACTGGGCCGGGGTAGACAAGAGACCCCGTACTTC. The chain links TRBV28 to TRBJ2-5; the D gene is possibly TRBD2 (5 bases). Germline CDR1 MDHEN, CDR2 SYDVKM. This CDR3 region has 16 residues.

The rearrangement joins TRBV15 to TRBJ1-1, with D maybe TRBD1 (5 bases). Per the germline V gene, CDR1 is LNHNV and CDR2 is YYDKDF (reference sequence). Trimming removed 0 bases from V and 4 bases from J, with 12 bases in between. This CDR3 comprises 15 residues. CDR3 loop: CATSREPAGGTEAFF. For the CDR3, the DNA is TGTGCCACCAGCAGAGAACCGGCGGGGGGCACTGAAGCTTTCTTT. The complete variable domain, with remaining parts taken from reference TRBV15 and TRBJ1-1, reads DAMVIQNPRYQVTQFGKPVTLSCSQTLNHNVMYWYQQKSSQAPKLLFHYYDKDFNNEADTPDNFQSRRPNTSFCFLDIRSPGLGDTAMYLCATSREPAGGTEAFFGQGTRLTVV.

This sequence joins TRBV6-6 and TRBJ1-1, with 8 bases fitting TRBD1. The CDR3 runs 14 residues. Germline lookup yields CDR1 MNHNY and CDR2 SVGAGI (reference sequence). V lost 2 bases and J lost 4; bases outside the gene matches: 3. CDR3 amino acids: CASSYGQGGTEAFF. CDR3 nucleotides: TGTGCCAGCAGTTACGGACAGGGAGGCACTGAAGCTTTCTTT.

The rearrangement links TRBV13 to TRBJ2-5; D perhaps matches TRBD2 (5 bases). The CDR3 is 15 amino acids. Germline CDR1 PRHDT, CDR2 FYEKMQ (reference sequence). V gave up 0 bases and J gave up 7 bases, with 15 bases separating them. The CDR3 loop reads CASSLGRAPEGTQYF. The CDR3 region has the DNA TGTGCCAGCAGCTTAGGCCGGGCACCTGAGGGGACCCAGTACTTC.